This paragraph covers one T cell receptor (beta chain) sequence. The data stem from a study of blood T cell repertoires in COVID-19. Produced via immunoSEQ multiplex PCR; TCRdb's table is partial and in-frame only. The sample lists around 320,000 clones, under 90% seen once, with over 8.5% in the top ten. Material for sequencing was peripheral blood. The TCR originated in a woman aged 25 to 39 with COVID-19, enrolled during active disease.

This CDR3 reads CASSPPGAGVGTQYF. The DNA for the CDR3 is TGCGCCAGCAGCCCCCCCGGGGCGGGGGTGGGGACCCAGTACTTC. This chain links TRBV4-1 with TRBJ2-5; 7 bases align to TRBD2. After removal of 4 bases from V and 7 bases from J, the junction contained 12 bases not matched to a gene. CDR3 length equals 15 residues. The germline CDR1 and CDR2 sequences are MGHRA and YSYEKL.